The 20 T cell receptor beta chains listed next were all sequenced from one sample in a study of shared clonotypes between healthy human individuals. Libraries were prepared by immunoSEQ multiplex PCR; TCRdb keeps only in-frame clonotypes and omits some of them. The sample records nearly 1 million clones, 70% to 85% being singletons. Specimen: memory CD4+ T cells sorted from blood. The subset here: CD45RA-negative fraction. These receptors were collected from a young man in good health.

Concerning this clone itself: This sample also contains other DNA sequences that code for the same CDR3. V gene TRBV6-1 combines with J gene TRBJ2-3; maybe TRBD1 (6 bases). The CDR3 spans 14 residues. V lost 3 bases and J lost 6, with 13 bases in between. Looked up from germline, CDR1 is MNHNS and CDR2 is SASEGT. The DNA for the CDR3 is TGTGCCAGCAGTGATCGGCAGGGGCGGGATACGCAGTATTTT. It yields the protein CASSDRQGRDTQYF.

The chain has TRBV9 and TRBJ2-2, with 9 bases aligning to TRBD2. The CDR3 sequence is 16 residues long. Germline V gene sequence: CDR1 SGDLS, CDR2 YYNGEE. Trimming cost V 3 bases and J 2 bases; bases outside gene matches: 5. The CDR3 is CASSGGTSLNTGELFF. In nucleotides, the CDR3 is TGTGCCAGCAGCGGGGGGACTAGCCTAAACACCGGGGAGCTGTTTTTT.

This clone has at least ten counts. The chain employs TRBV5-1 and TRBJ1-1; the D is unclear. Trimming took off 0 bases at V and 4 bases at J, with 10 bases between the two ends. CDR3 size: 14 residues. In germline, CDR1 is SGHRS, CDR2 YFSETQ. The CDR3 DNA sequence: TGCGCCAGCAGCTTGGGAGGAAGCGGCACTGAAGCTTTCTTT. Its translation is CASSLGGSGTEAFF.

In its sample, this clone was seen once. This sequence joins TRBV27 and TRBJ1-1; D gene ambiguous. V lost 2 bases and J 5 bases, leaving 15 bases between the germline ends. Germline CDR1 MNHEY, CDR2 SMNVEV (reference sequence). There are 15 residues in the CDR3. The DNA for the CDR3 is TGTGCCAGCAGTTTAGACGGGATAAAGCGAACTGAAGCTTTCTTT. Its translation is CASSLDGIKRTEAFF.

This clone was counted between two and nine times. This rearrangement joins TRBV19 to TRBJ2-1; D call uncertain. Between the trimmed V and J ends, which lost 3 bases and 5 bases, there was a span of 2 bases. This CDR3 comprises 11 residues. CDR1 is LNHDA and CDR2 is SQIVND in the germline V gene (reference sequence). CDR3 nucleotide sequence: TGTGCCAGTAGTATCAACAATGAGCAGTTCTTC. Translation: CASSINNEQFF.

The chain uses TRBV4-1 and TRBJ2-5; possible D gene TRBD1, 5 bases. The CDR3 consists of 15 residues. V lost 1 base and J lost 1, with 10 bases in between. The germline CDR1 and CDR2 sequences are MGHRA and YSYEKL. The CDR3 is CASSQGVGLQETQYF. CDR3 DNA sequence: TGCGCCAGCAGCCAAGGAGTGGGGCTCCAAGAGACCCAGTACTTC.

The chain has TRBV7-9 and TRBJ2-3, with TRBD2 matching 8 bases. The CDR3 length is 17 residues. CDR1 SEHNR and CDR2 FQNEAQ come from the germline V gene (reference sequence). Unmatched junction bases numbered 10, after V lost 5 bases and J lost 0 bases. The DNA for the CDR3 is TGTGCCAGCAGCACGGGGGGGCCCCGTGCTAGCACAGATACGCAGTATTTT. Translation: CASSTGGPRASTDTQYF. Full variable domain (outside the CDR3, taken from reference TRBV7-9 and TRBJ2-3): DTGVSQNPRHKITKRGQNVTFRCDPISEHNRLYWYRQTLGQGPEFLTYFQNEAQLEKSRLLSDRFSAERPKGSFSTLEIQRTEQGDSAMYLCASSTGGPRASTDTQYFGPGTRLTVL.

Turning to this clone: The same CDR3 is also encoded by other DNA sequences in this sample. The chain couples TRBV29-1 to TRBJ1-5; D perhaps matches TRBD1 (5 bases). The germline CDR1 and CDR2 sequences are SQVTM and ANQGSEA. The CDR3 covers 12 residues. V was shortened by 6 bases and J by 4 bases, with 10 bases between the two germline ends. The CDR3 protein is CSVGTENQPQHF. CDR3 coding DNA: TGCAGCGTAGGGACGGAGAATCAGCCCCAGCATTTT.

The chain carries TRBV6-5 and TRBJ1-1, with 10 nucleotides matching TRBD1. The CDR3 is 15 amino acids. The V segment lost 4 bases and the J segment 4 bases; nucleotides outside the gene matches: 6. Germline V lookup: CDR1 MNHEY, CDR2 SVGAGI. CDR3 region: CASSSGTGEVTEAFF. CDR3 bases: TGTGCCAGCAGTTCTGGGACAGGGGAGGTCACTGAAGCTTTCTTT.

The chain employs TRBV7-6 and TRBJ2-7; no firm D call. Trimming shortened V by 1 base and J by 0 bases, and 7 bases separated the two germline ends. From germline, CDR1 is SGHVS and CDR2 FNYEAQ. CDR3 length equals 14 residues. The CDR3 protein is CASSLGRVSYEQYF. CDR3 DNA: TGTGCCAGCAGCTTAGGACGGGTCTCCTACGAGCAGTACTTC. The full variable domain, rest sourced from reference TRBV7-6 and TRBJ2-7, is GAGVSQSPRYKVTKRGQDVALRCDPISGHVSLYWYRQALGQGPEFLTYFNYEAQQDKSGLPNDRFSAERPEGSISTLTIQRTEQRDSAMYRCASSLGRVSYEQYFGPGTRLTVT.

The chain links TRBV5-1 to TRBJ1-5; D gene unclear. With 1 base removed from V and 0 bases from J, the gap between germline ends came to 8 bases. CDR3 size: 15 residues. The germline gives CDR1 SGHRS, CDR2 YFSETQ. The DNA for the CDR3 is TGCGCCAGCAGCTTGTTCGGGGATAGCAATCAGCCCCAGCATTTT. Its translation: CASSLFGDSNQPQHF.

For this clone: A read error is possible here, since a much larger clone lies one base away. This chain connects TRBV5-1 to TRBJ1-5; D remains ambiguous. Trimming cost V 2 bases and J 7 bases, with 4 bases left between them. This CDR3 is built from 11 residues. Germline loops: CDR1 SGHRS, CDR2 YFSETQ. CDR3 loop: CASSFQQPQHF. CDR3 nucleotides: TGCGCCAGCAGCTTCCAACAGCCCCAGCATTTT.

The chain combines TRBV30 with TRBJ1-3, with 10 bases aligning to TRBD1. The germline V gene has CDR1 GTSNPN and CDR2 SVGIG (reference sequence). The CDR3 has 16 amino acids. Germline trimming cut 2 bases from V and 3 bases from J; bases unmatched to any gene: 7. The DNA of the CDR3 is TGTGCCTGGAGTCCAACGACAGGGGGCCGTGGAAACACCATATATTTT. It is translated as CAWSPTTGGRGNTIYF.

V usage is TRBV6-5 and J usage is TRBJ2-5; TRBD1 matches at 12 bases. Germline V gene sequence: CDR1 MNHEY, CDR2 SVGAGI. V shed 4 bases and J 5 bases; nucleotides not matched to a gene: 5. The CDR3 extends over 15 amino acids. CDR3 bases: TGTGCCAGCAGTTGGGGGACAGGGGGCGTTGAGACCCAGTACTTC. Translating it yields CASSWGTGGVETQYF.

The rearrangement links TRBV5-1 to TRBJ2-1, with 8 nucleotides matching TRBD2. Germline lookup yields CDR1 SGHRS and CDR2 YFSETQ. This CDR3 spans 15 amino acids. Trimming at V came to 6 bases and at J to 5 bases, leaving 10 bases not matched to a gene. CDR3 region: CASMYSGSVNNEQFF. The CDR3 DNA reads TGCGCCAGCATGTACAGCGGGAGCGTAAACAATGAGCAGTTCTTC.

The chain employs TRBV19 and TRBJ1-3; D is possibly TRBD1 (6 bases). This CDR3 spans 14 amino acids. Looked up from germline, CDR1 is LNHDA and CDR2 is SQIVND (reference sequence). V gave up 6 bases and J gave up 4 bases, with 13 bases separating them. CDR3 residues: CASRKQGQGNTIYF. DNA for the CDR3: TGTGCCAGTAGGAAACAGGGTCAGGGAAACACCATATATTTT.

The CDR3 sequence: CATTPGGRYEQYF. The DNA for the CDR3 is TGTGCCACTACTCCCGGGGGACGCTACGAGCAGTACTTC. The chain carries TRBV6-6 and TRBJ2-7, with TRBD2 as a possible D gene (6 bases). CDR1 is MNHNY and CDR2 is SVGAGI in the germline V gene (reference sequence). The CDR3 sequence is 13 residues long. Trimming removed 10 bases from V and 3 bases from J, with 16 bases in between.

The rearrangement links TRBV5-1 to TRBJ1-4, with a possible D match to TRBD1 (6 bases). Germline lookup yields CDR1 SGHRS and CDR2 YFSETQ. The germline V and J ends were trimmed by 0 bases and 4 bases, with 16 bases remaining between them. There are 17 residues in the CDR3. CDR3 region: CASSLDQQGRGNEKLFF. The CDR3 DNA reads as TGCGCCAGCAGCTTGGACCAACAGGGCCGGGGTAATGAAAAACTGTTTTTT. Full variable domain (outside the CDR3, taken from reference TRBV5-1 and TRBJ1-4): KAGVTQTPRYLIKTRGQQVTLSCSPISGHRSVSWYQQTPGQGLQFLFEYFSETQRNKGNFPGRFSGRQFSNSRSEMNVSTLELGDSALYLCASSLDQQGRGNEKLFFGSGTQLSVL.

The chain joins TRBV2 to TRBJ1-5; 8 positions match TRBD1. Germline V lookup: CDR1 SNHLY, CDR2 FYNNEI. The V and J ends lost 4 bases and 7 bases, in that order; junction bases with no gene match: 6. CDR3 length equals 14 residues. CDR3 in amino acids: CASSADRVRQPQHF. As DNA, the CDR3 is TGTGCCAGCAGTGCGGACAGGGTGAGACAGCCCCAGCATTTT. The full variable domain, rest sourced from reference TRBV2 and TRBJ1-5, is EPEVTQTPSHQVTQMGQEVILRCVPISNHLYFYWYRQILGQKVEFLVSFYNNEISEKSEIFDDQFSVERPDGSNFTLKIRSTKLEDSAMYFCASSADRVRQPQHFGDGTRLSIL.

This chain links TRBV12-5 with TRBJ2-6, with a tentative D call TRBD1 (5 bases). Germline CDR1 LGHNT, CDR2 FRNRAP. The CDR3 is 19 residues long. The CDR3 loop reads CAPHVGVTQDLSGANVLTF. Written as DNA, the CDR3 is TGTGCCCCCCACGTTGGCGTGACACAGGACCTCTCTGGGGCCAACGTCCTGACTTTC. The whole variable domain, filled in from reference TRBV12-5 and TRBJ2-6, reads DARVTQTPRHKVTEMGQEVTMRCQPILGHNTVFWYRQTMMQGLELLAYFRNRAPLDDSGMPKDRFSAEMPDATLATLKIQPSEPRDSAVYFCAPHVGVTQDLSGANVLTFGAGSRLTVL.